The present T cell receptor beta chain was sequenced within a study of blood T cell repertoires in COVID-19 (dated by TCRdb to 2019 to 2021). With regard to the full study: The collaborator samples originated in the United States, Italy and Spain and spanned the acute and convalescent phases of COVID-19. The prospective study material was composed of cDNA or gDNA derived from T cells, B-cell-depleted T cells, or PBMCs. Deeply sampled blood TCRbeta repertoires from subjects exposed to, actively infected with, or recovered from COVID-19 were included in the dataset. The repertoires were released in a freely available public database intended as a resource for research on the immune response to SARS-CoV-2. Samples came from the ongoing ImmuneRACE study (first 160 participants) plus 1,254 subjects from 6 global collaborators. A de-identified subject ID, COVID-19 status, age in years and sex were almost always included in the sample metadata. HLA class I and class II types, where available, came from metadata supplied by the sample provider rather than from assay-based typing.

The research as a whole found: The quantity of clinical and demographic metadata differed by source and by participant and was supplied without curation.

TCRbeta CDR3 regions were amplified from genomic DNA by means of the immunoSEQ Assay, a bias-controlled multiplex PCR. The paper's processing steps were these. The number of nucleated cells in each sample was estimated from the amplification of reference gene primers within the assay. Sequence reads were collapsed and filtered to measure the absolute abundance of every unique TCRbeta CDR3 rearrangement. For each sample, productive Simpson clonality was calculated by taking the square root of Simpson's diversity index across productive rearrangements. The table was pulled from immuneACCESS by TCRdb, which kept in-frame rearrangements only. Such tables lose some clones; where checked, under half of the loss comes from unresolved V genes, and the rest has no known cause. V and J calls and clone size are copied from that table; D and trimming were computed from the DNA. The sample includes 200,000 to 250,000 clones, with roughly 84% observed a single time. The ten largest clones capture just under 1% of the sample.

Including the terminal cysteine and phenylalanine, the CDR3 comprises 14 residues. Kept here is only the CDR3 DNA, which spans 42 bases and is read in frame from base 1. The junction carries 12 bases between V and J, which are trimmed by 3 bases and 5 bases respectively. The CDR1 and CDR2 encoded by the germline V gene (reference sequence) are LGHDT and YNNKEL. Turning to this clone: Its antigen specificity is not known. No base-level quality is on record; no much larger clone is a single base apart.

Collaborating institutions collected whole blood in K2EDTA tubes following their own protocols. Collaborator samples were shipped for TCRbeta analysis as frozen whole blood, isolated PBMCs, or DNA extracted from either sample type. The sequence was collected from a man aged 40-49 years with acute or convalescent COVID-19. Sequenced input: peripheral blood. The chain employs TRBV3-1 (or the pseudogene TRBV3-2) and TRBJ2-3; TRBD2 might be the D gene, on 6 matching bases. The CDR3 protein sequence reads: CASSHWTNQDTQYF. The DNA reads as follows: TGTGCCAGCAGCCACTGGACTAATCAAGATACGCAGTATTTT.